This TCR beta chain was captured in a study of cytomegalovirus exposure and HLA in healthy donors. This CDR3 is 13 amino acids long. Trimming left V 4 bases short and J 5 bases short, with 12 bases between. In germline, CDR1 is SGHKS, CDR2 YYEKEE (reference sequence). A remark on this clone: The target antigen is unknown.

Primers included in the PCR were 60 Vbeta and 13 Jbeta primers. The protocol was immunoSEQ multiplex PCR, while the TCRdb copy is restricted to in-frame clones and leaves out a portion. The sample yields some 100,000 clones, approximately 80% seen once. Regarding the study as a whole: Data from an earlier analysis indicated that most TCR beta V segments were productive either about 90% or about 30% of the time. Across donors, presence/absence analyses took sequencing depth to be roughly uniform.

Healthy people donating bone marrow made up the donors. This TCR was recovered from a female donor in good health and CMV-seropositive. V and J are TRBV5-5 and TRBJ2-5; TRBD1 is a possible D gene (5 bases). Source material: PBMCs. CDR3 nucleotides: TGTGCCAGCAGCATAGACAGTTGGGAGACCCAGTACTTC. This translates into CASSIDSWETQYF.